This TCR beta chain was retrieved from a study of CD8 T cells in Susac syndrome. Germline V gene lookup returns CDR1 SGHTA and CDR2 FQGNSA. The V end lost 3 bases, the J end lost 3 bases, and 18 bases lay between the germline ends. The length of the CDR3 is 16 residues. The authors sequenced TCR beta from blood CD8+ and CD4+ T cells. It was with random hexamers that 0.5 to 1 ug RNA was reverse transcribed. From the immunoSEQ multiplex PCR reads, TCRdb called clonotypes with MiXCR, one entry per CDR3 protein. Found here are hundreds of thousands of distinct CDR3 sequences, 85% of them singletons; the top ten hold 0.21%.

The TCR was taken from a human donor with multiple sclerosis. The sample was CD8+ T cells from PBMCs. The chain recombines TRBV7-2 with TRBJ2-7, with D perhaps matching TRBD2 (5 bases). The CDR3 sequence is CASSFESGTEGYEQYF. CDR3 sequence (DNA): TGTGCCAGCAGCTTCGAGAGCGGAACGGAAGGCTACGAGCAGTACTTC.